The 17 T cell receptor beta chains below were found in one sample sequenced in a study of cytomegalovirus exposure and HLA in healthy donors. 60 Vbeta and 13 Jbeta primers were used in PCR. Clones were sequenced by immunoSEQ multiplex PCR, and TCRdb holds only the in-frame ones, with some missing. The table shows approximately 30,000 clones, with 35% to 50% occurring only once. The specimen sequenced was PBMCs. The receptors originated from a woman aged 45-60 years in good health and CMV-seronegative.

CDR3 coding DNA: TGTGCCAGCAGCTTGGAGACAGGGATCGGTGAGCAGTTCTTC. Translation: CASSLETGIGEQFF. V gene TRBV5-6 combines with J gene TRBJ2-1; TRBD1 aligns across 7 bases. Germline V gene data show CDR1 as SGHDT and CDR2 as YYEEEE. V lost 0 bases and J lost 9; bases outside the gene matches: 6. The CDR3 length is 14 residues.

For this clone: The junction departs from germline at one end; a sequencing error may be responsible. This sample also contains other DNA sequences that code for the same CDR3. The chain links TRBV30 to TRBJ1-1; 8 bases match TRBD1. Germline V gene sequence: CDR1 GTSNPN, CDR2 SVGIG (reference sequence). This CDR3 has 13 amino acids. The CDR3 region is CAHQGQANTEAFF. The CDR3 region has the DNA TGTGCCCACCAGGGACAGGCGAACACTGAGGCTTTCTTT.

The rearrangement joins TRBV29-1 to TRBJ2-1; a weak D match, TRBD2 (6 bases). V lost 4 bases and J 0 bases, leaving 13 bases between the germline ends. The CDR3 is made up of 15 amino acids. Germline V lookup: CDR1 SQVTM, CDR2 ANQGSEA. The CDR3, as DNA: TGCAGCGTTGCCAGACTAGGGAGCTCCTACAATGAGCAGTTCTTC. Its translation is CSVARLGSSYNEQFF.

The genes are TRBV27 and TRBJ2-3, with 9 bases that match TRBD2. V was clipped by 9 bases and J by 1 base; unmatched bases: 8. The length of the CDR3 is 15 residues. The germline gives CDR1 MNHEY, CDR2 SMNVEV (reference sequence). The CDR3 DNA follows: TGTGCCAGTACGATAGCGGGAGAAGGCACAGATACGCAGTATTTT. It specifies CASTIAGEGTDTQYF.

The rearrangement joins TRBV30 to TRBJ2-7, with 7 nucleotides matching TRBD1. The CDR3 has 15 amino acids. J lost 3 bases, V lost 0 bases, and 8 bases had no gene match. The germline V gene has CDR1 GTSNPN and CDR2 SVGIG (reference sequence). The CDR3 coding sequence is TGTGCCTGGAGTGTATGGGGGACAGCCAACTACGAGCAGTACTTC. Its protein product is CAWSVWGTANYEQYF.

This clone has a handful of counts. The chain combines TRBV19 with TRBJ1-1; TRBD1 might be the D (6 bases). The V gene lost 0 bases and the J gene lost 3 bases, with 11 bases spanning the gap. Germline V gene sequence: CDR1 LNHDA, CDR2 SQIVND (reference sequence). The CDR3 contains 15 residues. Written as DNA, the CDR3 is TGTGCCAGTAGTATAGATCGGGCAGGGGACACTGAAGCTTTCTTT. Translated, it gives CASSIDRAGDTEAFF.

The chain employs TRBV19 and TRBJ1-2, with D unclear. The CDR3 runs to 11 residues. Per the germline V gene, CDR1 is LNHDA and CDR2 is SQIVND (reference sequence). V was trimmed by 3 bases and J by 6 bases, leaving 5 bases between them. The CDR3 region is CASSIADGYTF. The CDR3 region has the DNA TGTGCCAGTAGTATCGCGGATGGCTACACCTTC. The complete variable domain, with remaining parts taken from reference TRBV19 and TRBJ1-2, reads DGGITQSPKYLFRKEGQNVTLSCEQNLNHDAMYWYRQDPGQGLRLIYYSQIVNDFQKGDIAEGYSVSREKKESFPLTVTSAQKNPTAFYLCASSIADGYTFGSGTRLTVV.

The rearrangement joins TRBV5-6 to TRBJ2-7; the match to TRBD1 covers 7 bases. CDR3 length: 13 residues. V trimming: 1 base; J trimming: 6 bases; junction bases outside the gene matches: 4. Germline CDR1 and CDR2: SGHDT and YYEEEE. Here the CDR3 reads CASSLRGQGEQYF. The CDR3, as DNA: TGTGCCAGCAGCTTGAGGGGGCAAGGCGAGCAGTACTTC.

The CDR3 DNA follows: TGTGCCAGCTCACCAGAACAGATCTATGGCTACACCTTC. It is translated as CASSPEQIYGYTF. The chain recombines TRBV18 with TRBJ1-2, with D unclear. There are 13 residues in the CDR3. V lost 2 bases and J 4 bases, leaving 8 bases between the germline ends. CDR1 and CDR2 from the germline V gene are KGHSH and LQKENI.

The J gene is TRBJ2-7, the V gene TRBV11-3; tentatively, D is TRBD2 (5 bases). The CDR3 loop spans 13 amino acids. With 1 base removed from V and 3 bases from J, the gap between germline ends came to 7 bases. CDR1 and CDR2 from the germline V gene are SGHNT and YENEEA. In DNA form, the CDR3 reads TGTGCCAGCAGCTTAGCCCGGGGCTACGAGCAGTACTTC. The encoded protein is CASSLARGYEQYF.

The chain has TRBV4-1 and TRBJ1-2; D remains ambiguous. CDR3 size: 14 residues. Deletions cut 0 bases from V and 0 bases from J, with 5 bases between. Germline loops: CDR1 MGHRA, CDR2 YSYEKL. CDR3 region: CASSQERTNYGYTF. The CDR3 nucleotides read TGCGCCAGCAGCCAAGAGCGTACTAACTATGGCTACACCTTC.

The chain employs TRBV2 and TRBJ1-2; 8 nucleotides match TRBD1. Germline V CDR1 and CDR2: SNHLY, FYNNEI. This CDR3 contains 14 residues. The J segment lost 5 bases and the V segment lost 8 bases, leaving 10 bases of the junction unmatched. CDR3 sequence (DNA): TGTGCCAGCCGCCCGCTGGGACAGGCATATGGCTACACCTTC. Translating gives CASRPLGQAYGYTF.

The chain carries TRBV5-6 and TRBJ2-1; D remains unclear. Germline CDR1 is SGHDT and CDR2 is YYEEEE. The CDR3 consists of 12 residues. V was trimmed by 4 bases and J by 8 bases, leaving 10 bases between them. CDR3 amino acids: CASSPGLHEQFF. Here the CDR3 DNA reads TGTGCCAGCAGCCCAGGTCTCCATGAGCAGTTCTTC. Supplemented by reference TRBV5-6 and TRBJ2-1, the full variable domain reads DAGVTQSPTHLIKTRGQQVTLRCSPKSGHDTVSWYQQALGQGPQFIFQYYEEEERQRGNFPDRFSGHQFPNYSSELNVNALLLGDSALYLCASSPGLHEQFFGPGTRLTVL.

Only a few counts were recorded for this clone. The chain carries TRBV28 and TRBJ1-2; 9 nucleotides match TRBD1. The V and J ends lost 4 bases and 6 bases, in that order; junction bases with no gene match: 9. This CDR3 contains 15 residues. Germline V gene lookup returns CDR1 MDHEN and CDR2 SYDVKM. This CDR3 reads CASSYRGRQIHGYTF. The CDR3, as DNA: TGTGCCAGCAGTTACAGGGGGCGTCAGATCCATGGCTACACCTTC.

This rearrangement joins TRBV7-2 to TRBJ2-7; TRBD1 matches at 7 bases. J lost 2 bases, V lost 5 bases, and 0 bases had no gene match. Germline V CDR1 and CDR2: SGHTA, FQGNSA. The CDR3 totals 12 residues. The CDR3 is CASSGTAYEQYF. CDR3 DNA sequence: TGTGCCAGCAGCGGGACAGCCTACGAGCAGTACTTC.

The V gene is TRBV23-1, the J gene TRBJ2-1; no reliable D call. TRBV23-1 is an open reading frame, and its role is uncertain. The CDR3 spans 13 residues. The V end was cut by 3 bases, the J end by 1 base, with 4 bases between. The CDR3 loop is CASSHESYNEQFF. For the CDR3, the DNA is TGCGCCAGCAGTCATGAGTCCTACAATGAGCAGTTCTTC.

The CDR3 sequence is CASSSLPRGSTNEKLFF. The CDR3 DNA follows: TGTGCCAGCAGTTCCCTGCCCAGGGGTTCAACTAATGAAAAACTGTTTTTT. The V and J genes are TRBV28 and TRBJ1-4; the D gene is possibly TRBD1 (6 bases). Germline CDR1 is MDHEN and CDR2 is SYDVKM. CDR3 length: 17 amino acids. The V gene lost 4 bases and the J gene lost 0 bases, with 15 bases spanning the gap. The whole variable domain, filled in from reference TRBV28 and TRBJ1-4, reads DVKVTQSSRYLVKRTGEKVFLECVQDMDHENMFWYRQDPGLGLRLIYFSYDVKMKEKGDIPEGYSVSREKKERFSLILESASTNQTSMYLCASSSLPRGSTNEKLFFGSGTQLSVL.